The 11 T cell receptor beta chains below come from one sample, sequenced in a study of PD-1 blockade in classical Hodgkin lymphoma. The protocol was immunoSEQ multiplex PCR, while the TCRdb copy is restricted to in-frame clones and leaves out a portion. The sample records around 36,000 clones, about nine tenths being singletons. Relapses following autologous stem cell transplantation were seen in all patients, with brentuximab vedotin exposure varying. The sequencing used peripheral blood mononuclear cells (PBMCs), collected at baseline. The source is a human donor with classical Hodgkin lymphoma.

The V call is TRBV6-5, the J call TRBJ2-2; D ambiguous. From germline, CDR1 is MNHEY and CDR2 SVGAGI. The CDR3 spans 15 residues. The V and J ends lost 6 bases and 3 bases respectively, with 14 bases between them. As DNA, the CDR3 is TGTGCCAGCAGATGGATTTCTCGCTACACCGGGGAGCTGTTTTTT. Protein product: CASRWISRYTGELFF.

V is TRBV19 and J is TRBJ2-2, with 9 nucleotides matching TRBD1. V shed 8 bases and J 6 bases; nucleotides not matched to a gene: 7. This CDR3 region has 14 residues. CDR1 is LNHDA, CDR2 SQIVND, per germline (reference sequence). CDR3 sequence reads: CASSMDRGSGELFF. CDR3 sequence (DNA): TGTGCCAGTTCCATGGACAGGGGATCCGGGGAGCTGTTTTTT.

The chain carries TRBV19 and TRBJ2-2; D unresolved. V was trimmed by 2 bases and J by 1 base, leaving 11 bases between them. Germline V gene data show CDR1 as LNHDA and CDR2 as SQIVND (reference sequence). This CDR3 spans 16 amino acids. The CDR3 sequence is CASSIRRMGNTGELFF. As DNA, the CDR3 is TGTGCCAGTAGTATAAGACGGATGGGGAACACCGGGGAGCTGTTTTTT.

The J gene is TRBJ1-2, the V gene TRBV6-6; no clear D gene. V gave up 6 bases and J gave up 3 bases, with 2 bases separating them. The germline CDR1 and CDR2 sequences are MNHNY and SVGAGI (reference sequence). The CDR3 spans 10 residues. Here the CDR3 DNA reads TGTGCCAGCAGCCACTATGGCTACACCTTC. Protein sequence: CASSHYGYTF.

This clone was detected only once. The V gene is TRBV28, the J gene TRBJ1-3; 7 bases fit TRBD1. Germline CDR1 reads MDHEN; CDR2 reads SYDVKM. The CDR3 is 14 amino acids. The V segment lost 4 bases and the J segment 4 bases; nucleotides outside the gene matches: 4. The CDR3 protein is CASSSGGEGNTIYF. CDR3 in DNA: TGTGCCAGCAGTTCAGGGGGGGAAGGAAACACCATATATTTT. The whole variable domain, filled in from reference TRBV28 and TRBJ1-3, reads DVKVTQSSRYLVKRTGEKVFLECVQDMDHENMFWYRQDPGLGLRLIYFSYDVKMKEKGDIPEGYSVSREKKERFSLILESASTNQTSMYLCASSSGGEGNTIYFGEGSWLTVV.

The rearrangement uses TRBV14 and TRBJ2-5; 9 nucleotides agree with TRBD2. Losses at the gene ends were 6 bases for V and 5 bases for J; bases not matched to a gene: 10. CDR3 size: 15 residues. The germline V gene has CDR1 SGHDN and CDR2 FVKESK. CDR3 in DNA: TGTGCCAGCAGAGCTAATAGCGGGAGCTGGGAGACCCAGTACTTC. Its translation: CASRANSGSWETQYF.

V usage is TRBV6-1 and J usage is TRBJ1-5; D ambiguous. CDR3 length: 14 residues. Germline CDR1 MNHNS, CDR2 SASEGT. The V end lost 0 bases, the J end lost 6 bases, and 9 bases lay between the germline ends. CDR3 coding DNA: TGTGCCAGCAGTGAAGCAGGTGAGGTTCAGCCCCAGCATTTT. Encoded protein: CASSEAGEVQPQHF.

The chain employs TRBV6-6 and TRBJ1-1; weak D call: TRBD1 (6 bases). V lost 4 bases, J lost 0 bases, and 9 bases lay in between. CDR3 size: 14 residues. Per germline, CDR1 MNHNY and CDR2 SVGAGI (reference sequence). The CDR3 nucleotides read TGTGCCAGCAGTTTCAACAGGGTGAACACTGAAGCTTTCTTT. Its translation: CASSFNRVNTEAFF.

This clone was observed a handful of times. V gene TRBV7-9 combines with J gene TRBJ1-6, with D possibly being TRBD1 (5 bases). This CDR3 is 15 amino acids long. Per the germline V gene, CDR1 is SEHNR and CDR2 is FQNEAQ (reference sequence). V lost 2 bases to trimming and J lost 7 bases, with 12 bases between them. The CDR3 DNA follows: TGTGCCAGCAGCTTATCTAGCCAGGGCAATTCACCCCTCCACTTT. Protein sequence: CASSLSSQGNSPLHF.

The chain has TRBV23-1 and TRBJ2-1; TRBD1 aligns across 9 bases. TRBV23-1 falls under the ORF class, with uncertain function. The CDR3 is made up of 20 amino acids. V dropped 3 bases and J dropped 5; count of bases not matched to a gene: 20. This CDR3 reads CASSHAGTGFTGTKNNEQFF. The CDR3 DNA sequence: TGCGCCAGCAGTCACGCCGGGACAGGGTTCACCGGGACTAAAAACAATGAGCAGTTCTTC.

This clone was seen just once. The chain uses TRBV7-2 and TRBJ2-1; D gene ambiguous. Trimming left V 4 bases short and J 4 bases short, with 2 bases between. Germline V lookup: CDR1 SGHTA, CDR2 FQGNSA. The CDR3 loop spans 11 amino acids. In DNA form, the CDR3 reads TGTGCCAGCAGCTATTACAATGAGCAGTTCTTC. Translation: CASSYYNEQFF. The variable domain in full, completed from reference TRBV7-2 and TRBJ2-1, reads GAGVSQSPSNKVTEKGKDVELRCDPISGHTALYWYRQSLGQGLEFLIYFQGNSAPDKSGLPSDRFSAERTGGSVSTLTIQRTQQEDSAVYLCASSYYNEQFFGPGTRLTVL.